This T cell receptor beta chain appears in the sequencing data of a study of identical twins. Trimming took 6 bases from V and 7 from J; bases not matched to a gene: 12. Germline V gene sequence: CDR1 DFQATT, CDR2 SNEGSKA (reference sequence). The CDR3 sequence is 14 residues long. TCRdb re-derived calls from the 5' RACE reads in MiXCR, one entry per CDR3 protein. This repertoire shows 420,000 or so distinct CDR3 sequences, around 20% found once; its top ten account for 10% to 15%. The chain couples TRBV20-1 to TRBJ2-1; 7 positions match TRBD2. The sequence derives from a man aged 50-59 years in good health. Sequenced sample: naive T cells sorted from blood. CDR3 bases: TGCAGTGCCCACAAGCGGGGCCTTAAAAATGAGCAGTTCTTC. The encoded protein is CSAHKRGLKNEQFF.